One and the same sample provided the 22 T cell receptor beta chains below, sequenced in a study of identical twins. From the 5' RACE reads, TCRdb called clonotypes with MiXCR, one entry per CDR3 protein. Of approximately 890,000 distinct CDR3 sequences in the sample, 9% to 15% were seen once. These data were also reused for a study on yellow fever vaccine responses in identical twins.

The sequencing input was PBMCs. The receptors stem from a young woman in good health.

J is TRBJ2-2 and V is TRBV28; possibly TRBD1 or TRBD2 for D (6 bases each). The CDR3 has 18 residues. Germline assignment: CDR1 MDHEN and CDR2 SYDVKM. The V and J ends lost 5 bases and 2 bases respectively, with 21 bases between them. In DNA, the CDR3 is TGTGCCAGCAGTCCCCCCACCGCGCGGGGACAAAACACCGGGGAGCTGTTTTTT. It yields the protein CASSPPTARGQNTGELFF.

This clonotype was observed a few times. The chain carries TRBV5-1 and TRBJ2-5; 8 nucleotides line up with TRBD2. The CDR3 extends over 16 amino acids. Per the germline V gene, CDR1 is SGHRS and CDR2 is YFSETQ. V shed 2 bases and J 2 bases; nucleotides not matched to a gene: 8. CDR3 in amino acids: CASSFSRGALQETQYF. The CDR3 DNA sequence: TGCGCCAGCAGCTTCTCGCGGGGGGCCCTTCAAGAGACCCAGTACTTC.

This clonotype was observed a handful of times. V gene TRBV10-3 combines with J gene TRBJ2-7; 7 nucleotides line up with TRBD1. Losses at the gene ends were 3 bases for V and 2 bases for J; bases not matched to a gene: 1. The length of the CDR3 is 13 residues. The germline V gene encodes CDR1 ENHRY and CDR2 SYGVKD. The CDR3 region has the DNA TGTGCCATCAGTGATCAGGGGGCCTACGAGCAGTACTTC. This encodes CAISDQGAYEQYF.

V gene TRBV10-2 combines with J gene TRBJ2-7; D is ambiguous. V lost 2 bases to trimming and J lost 3 bases, with 8 bases between them. The CDR3 consists of 13 residues. Germline values: CDR1 WSHSY, CDR2 SAAADI. The CDR3 DNA sequence: TGCGCCAGCAGTGAGGAAGTTAACTACGAGCAGTACGTC. Translation: CASSEEVNYEQYV.

The chain employs TRBV12-3 or TRBV12-4 and TRBJ1-5, with D possibly matching TRBD1 (5 bases). The ends were cut back, 5 bases at V and 8 bases at J, with 13 bases in the middle. The CDR3 extends over 13 amino acids. Written as DNA, the CDR3 is TGTGCCAGCAGTAGGACGGGGGTCGAGCCCCAGCATTTT. Its translation is CASSRTGVEPQHF.

The chain combines TRBV12-3 or TRBV12-4 with TRBJ1-2, with 7 positions matching TRBD1. Losses at the gene ends were 2 bases for V and 6 bases for J; bases not matched to a gene: 3. The CDR3 is 13 residues long. As DNA, the CDR3 is TGTGCCAGCAGTTTAAAGGGGGCTGATGGCTACACCTTC. Translation gives CASSLKGADGYTF.

The J gene is TRBJ2-7, the V gene TRBV15; D remains unclear. Between the trimmed V and J ends, which lost 3 bases and 8 bases, there was a span of 17 bases. The germline CDR1 and CDR2 sequences are LNHNV and YYDKDF (reference sequence). The CDR3 loop spans 14 amino acids. The CDR3 reads CATSSGRGGWQQYF. The CDR3 DNA sequence: TGTGCCACCAGCAGCGGTCGAGGTGGGTGGCAGCAGTACTTC.

The J gene is TRBJ2-1, the V gene TRBV12-5; 7 positions agree with TRBD2. Unmatched junction bases numbered 7, after V lost 6 bases and J lost 2 bases. Germline V CDR1 and CDR2: LGHNT, FRNRAP. This CDR3 is 15 amino acids long. The CDR3 is CASGLKLATYNEQFF. DNA for the CDR3: TGTGCTAGTGGCCTTAAACTAGCGACCTACAATGAGCAGTTCTTC. Full variable domain (remainder filled in from reference TRBV12-5 and TRBJ2-1): DARVTQTPRHKVTEMGQEVTMRCQPILGHNTVFWYRQTMMQGLELLAYFRNRAPLDDSGMPKDRFSAEMPDATLATLKIQPSEPRDSAVYFCASGLKLATYNEQFFGPGTRLTVL.

In its sample, this clonotype was seen once. The CDR3 nucleotides are TGCAGCGTCCAAGACAGGGGGTACACCGGGGAGCTGTTTTTT. Translated, it gives CSVQDRGYTGELFF. The rearrangement joins TRBV29-1 to TRBJ2-2, with 9 bases identical to TRBD1. The V segment lost 6 bases and the J segment 3 bases; nucleotides outside the gene matches: 5. CDR3 size: 14 residues. In germline, CDR1 is SQVTM, CDR2 ANQGSEA.

This clonotype was seen only a few times. The rearrangement links TRBV7-2 to TRBJ1-2; 7 nucleotides match TRBD1. The V gene end was trimmed by 4 bases and the J gene end by 8 bases; junction bases not matched to a gene: 13. Germline loops: CDR1 SGHTA, CDR2 FQGNSA. The CDR3 runs to 15 residues. CDR3 DNA: TGTGCCAGCAGCTCCGCGACAGGGCGGACGCGAGGCTACACCTTC. It specifies CASSSATGRTRGYTF.

V and J are TRBV25-1 and TRBJ2-3, with unresolved D. This CDR3 is built from 17 residues. V was cut by 0 bases and J by 3 bases, with 16 bases left in between. Germline values: CDR1 MGHDK, CDR2 SYGVNS. The CDR3 spells CASSEYKGMDLTDTQYF. CDR3 nucleotide sequence: TGTGCCAGCAGTGAATACAAGGGAATGGATCTTACAGATACGCAGTATTTT.

This clonotype was observed at least ten times. This chain connects TRBV13 to TRBJ2-7; perhaps TRBD1 as D (6 bases). Germline V gene sequence: CDR1 PRHDT, CDR2 FYEKMQ (reference sequence). The CDR3 is 15 residues long. V lost 1 base, J lost 5 bases, and 15 bases lay in between. The CDR3 coding sequence is TGTGCCAGCAGCTTAGAGCCAGGGGCCGCAGACGAGCAGTACTTC. Amino acid sequence: CASSLEPGAADEQYF.

The sample holds a few counts of this clonotype. The CDR3 protein is CATTWRGANEQFF. CDR3 DNA: TGTGCCACCACATGGAGGGGGGCAAATGAGCAGTTCTTC. The V call is TRBV12-3 or TRBV12-4, the J call TRBJ2-1; D might be TRBD1 or TRBD2, each matching 6 bases. The CDR3 loop spans 13 amino acids. V dropped 10 bases and J dropped 7 bases, with 17 bases sitting between them.

Many counts were recorded for this clonotype. The chain recombines TRBV27 with TRBJ1-1, with D unclear. The CDR3 extends over 14 amino acids. With 5 bases removed from V and 1 base from J, the gap between germline ends came to 11 bases. CDR1 and CDR2 (germline): MNHEY, SMNVEV (reference sequence). The CDR3 spells CASSLRQRNTEAFF. CDR3 nucleotide sequence: TGTGCCAGCAGTCTCAGGCAGAGGAACACTGAAGCTTTCTTT.

The V and J genes are TRBV6-5 and TRBJ2-7, with 14 positions matching TRBD2. This CDR3 spans 18 amino acids. J lost 4 bases, V lost 4 bases, and 12 bases had no gene match. CDR1 is MNHEY, CDR2 SVGAGI, per germline. In DNA form, the CDR3 reads TGTGCCAGCAGTTTCCGGATGGGACTAGCGGGAGAGGTATACGAGCAGTACTTC. Its translation is CASSFRMGLAGEVYEQYF.

This chain connects TRBV20-1 to TRBJ1-5; 7 bases map to TRBD1. V trimming: 5 bases; J trimming: 3 bases; junction bases outside the gene matches: 7. Germline CDR1 is DFQATT and CDR2 is SNEGSKA (reference sequence). The CDR3 runs 14 residues. DNA for the CDR3: TGCAGTGCTCCTGACAGGGTCCTCAATCAGCCCCAGCATTTT. The encoded protein is CSAPDRVLNQPQHF.

In its sample, this clonotype was seen a few times. The chain recombines TRBV28 with TRBJ2-6, with TRBD2 as a possible D gene (6 bases). Germline V gives CDR1 MDHEN, CDR2 SYDVKM. Trimming pared 2 bases from V and 0 bases from J, leaving 11 bases between. This CDR3 comprises 17 residues. CDR3 region: CASSLAGLSSGANVLTF. CDR3 DNA sequence: TGTGCCAGCAGTTTAGCGGGGCTCAGCTCTGGGGCCAACGTCCTGACTTTC.

The chain combines TRBV3-1 with TRBJ2-1; D might be TRBD2 (5 bases). The germline V and J ends were trimmed by 0 bases and 7 bases, with 10 bases remaining between them. The CDR3 runs to 14 residues. Per germline, CDR1 LGHDT and CDR2 YNNKEL (reference sequence). The DNA of the CDR3 is TGTGCCAGCAGCCAAGATTCGGGATTTAATGAGCAGTTCTTC. Protein sequence: CASSQDSGFNEQFF.

V usage is TRBV20-1 and J usage is TRBJ1-3; 9 bases line up with TRBD1. Germline CDR1 and CDR2: DFQATT and SNEGSKA (reference sequence). The CDR3 totals 15 residues. The junction had 7 bases not matched to a gene; V was cut back by 3 bases and J by 4 bases. The CDR3 nucleotides are TGCAGTGCTAGGATCGGGACAGGGAGGGGAAACACCATATATTTT. It is translated as CSARIGTGRGNTIYF.

The sample holds many counts of this clonotype. The chain joins TRBV28 to TRBJ2-1, with D perhaps TRBD1 or TRBD2 (6 bases each). Germline CDR1 is MDHEN and CDR2 is SYDVKM. This CDR3 is 15 amino acids long. Trimming removed 7 bases at V and 2 bases at J, with 15 bases between. CDR3 bases: TGTGCCAGCATGTTGGGGGGCTCTACCTACAATGAGCAGTTCTTC. This encodes CASMLGGSTYNEQFF.

This clonotype has just a few counts. This sequence joins TRBV7-6 and TRBJ2-2; 9 positions agree with TRBD1. The CDR3 covers 15 residues. Germline V CDR1 and CDR2: SGHVS, FNYEAQ. Trimming took 1 base from V and 7 from J; bases not matched to a gene: 4. CDR3 nucleotides: TGTGCCAGCAGCTTAGAAGGGACAGGGCGCGGGGAGCTGTTTTTT. This gives the protein CASSLEGTGRGELFF. Combining the CDR3 with reference TRBV7-6 and TRBJ2-2 gives the whole variable domain GAGVSQSPRYKVTKRGQDVALRCDPISGHVSLYWYRQALGQGPEFLTYFNYEAQQDKSGLPNDRFSAERPEGSISTLTIQRTEQRDSAMYRCASSLEGTGRGELFFGEGSRLTVL.

The chain uses TRBV28 and TRBJ2-7; 9 nucleotides match TRBD1. CDR3 size: 13 residues. From germline, CDR1 is MDHEN and CDR2 SYDVKM. V shed 6 bases and J 6 bases; nucleotides not matched to a gene: 6. CDR3 loop: CASSPTGGVEQYF. The CDR3 DNA sequence: TGTGCCAGCAGCCCTACAGGGGGCGTCGAGCAGTACTTC.